This TCR beta chain stems from a study of T cells of healthy individuals. TCRdb re-derived calls from the 5' RACE reads in MiXCR, one entry per CDR3 protein. The data hold roughly 87,000 distinct CDR3 sequences, with 17% observed a single time. From germline, CDR1 is SNHLY and CDR2 FYNNEI. There are 16 residues in the CDR3. V was pared by 5 bases and J by 3 bases, with 18 bases between. V is TRBV2 and J is TRBJ2-3; D call uncertain. The receptor comes from a human donor in good health. CDR3 sequence: CASSKAGLEGTDTQYF. The CDR3 DNA sequence: TGTGCCAGCAGTAAGGCCGGTCTCGAAGGGACAGATACGCAGTATTTT.